This T cell receptor beta chain appears in the sequencing data of a study of blood T cell repertoires in COVID-19. Study-level information: Sites across the United States, Italy and Spain contributed samples from acute and convalescent COVID-19.

Here immunoSEQ multiplex PCR was the method, and the copy in TCRdb shows in-frame clones only, minus some. Counted here are around 280,000 clones, approximately 86% occurring once; the ten biggest clones make up 2.1%. The V and J ends lost 0 bases and 4 bases, in that order; junction bases with no gene match: 12. Germline CDR1 reads SGHRS; CDR2 reads YFSETQ. This CDR3 contains 17 residues. V is TRBV5-1 and J is TRBJ1-1; 7 nucleotides align to TRBD1. The TCR originated in a woman under 40 who had recovered from COVID-19. Sequencing used peripheral blood. This CDR3 reads CASSLGQGEMPVTEAFF. CDR3 nucleotide sequence: TGCGCCAGCAGCTTGGGACAGGGAGAAATGCCCGTCACTGAAGCTTTCTTT.